The sequence of this TCR beta chain was determined in a study of glioma-infiltrating T cells. Findings and caveats of the study: Non-neoplastic patients had below-expected tissue-blood divergence, while all gliomas exceeded expectation.

From germline, CDR1 is DFQATT and CDR2 SNEGSKA (reference sequence). V shed 0 bases and J shed 0 bases, with 8 bases lying between them. This CDR3 has 14 residues. In this sample, this clonotype turned up a few times. Antigen: not known. TCR alpha and beta CDR3 regions were amplified from RNA using iRepertoire nested multiplex PCR. From the multiplex PCR reads, TCRdb called clonotypes with MiXCR, one entry per CDR3 protein. The data contain about 140,000 distinct CDR3 sequences, approximately 39% of them singletons. The source is a human donor with low-grade glioma or glioblastoma, undergoing nonglioma brain surgery, or in good health (not recorded which). The sample taken for sequencing was glioma tissue, nonneoplastic brain tissue, or PBMCs (not recorded which). This chain links TRBV20-1 with TRBJ1-1; no definite D call. The CDR3 DNA sequence: TGCAGTGCTAGAGAGGTACCCATGAACACTGAAGCTTTCTTT. Its protein product is CSAREVPMNTEAFF.